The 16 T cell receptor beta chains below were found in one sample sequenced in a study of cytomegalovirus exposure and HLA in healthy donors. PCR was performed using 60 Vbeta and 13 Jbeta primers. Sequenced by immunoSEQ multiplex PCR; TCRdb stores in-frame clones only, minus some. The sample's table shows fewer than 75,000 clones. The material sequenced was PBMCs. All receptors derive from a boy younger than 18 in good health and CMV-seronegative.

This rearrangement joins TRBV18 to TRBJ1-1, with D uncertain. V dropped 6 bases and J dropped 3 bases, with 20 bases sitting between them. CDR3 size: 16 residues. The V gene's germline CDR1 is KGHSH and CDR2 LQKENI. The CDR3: CASSPNSAMIDTEAFF. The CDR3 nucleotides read TGTGCCAGCTCGCCGAATAGTGCTATGATTGACACTGAAGCTTTCTTT.

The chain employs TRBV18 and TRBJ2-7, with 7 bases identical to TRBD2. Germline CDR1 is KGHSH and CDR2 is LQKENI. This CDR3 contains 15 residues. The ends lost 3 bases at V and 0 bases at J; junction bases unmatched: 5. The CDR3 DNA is TGTGCCAGCTCACCCTCTAGCGGAAGCTCCTACGAGCAGTACTTC. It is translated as CASSPSSGSSYEQYF.

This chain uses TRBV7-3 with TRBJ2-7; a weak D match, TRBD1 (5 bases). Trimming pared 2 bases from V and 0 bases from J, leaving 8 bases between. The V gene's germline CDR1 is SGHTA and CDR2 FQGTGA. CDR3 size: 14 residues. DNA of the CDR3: TGTGCCAGCAGCTTAGGGGCAGGCTCCTACGAGCAGTACTTC. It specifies CASSLGAGSYEQYF.

The CDR3 protein is CASSEPAGGASTQYF. CDR3 in DNA: TGTGCCAGCAGTGAACCGGCAGGGGGCGCGAGTACGCAGTATTTT. The chain combines TRBV6-1 with TRBJ2-3; 8 bases align to TRBD1. After removal of 2 bases from V and 8 bases from J, the junction contained 9 bases not matched to a gene. The CDR3 totals 15 residues. The V gene's germline CDR1 is MNHNS and CDR2 SASEGT.

The CDR3 DNA follows: TGTGCCAGCAGCCTTGACAGTCTGCTGGGCGAGCAGTACTTC. Amino acids: CASSLDSLLGEQYF. This chain uses TRBV7-9 with TRBJ2-7; D may be TRBD1 (5 bases). The V gene lost 5 bases and the J gene lost 6 bases, with 17 bases spanning the gap. Germline V gene data show CDR1 as SEHNR and CDR2 as FQNEAQ (reference sequence). The CDR3 is made up of 14 amino acids.

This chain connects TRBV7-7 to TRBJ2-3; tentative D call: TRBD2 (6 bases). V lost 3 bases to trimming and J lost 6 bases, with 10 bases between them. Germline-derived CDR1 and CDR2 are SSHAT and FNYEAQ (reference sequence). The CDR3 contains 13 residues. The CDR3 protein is CASSFGGADTQYF. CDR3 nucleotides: TGTGCCAGCAGCTTCGGAGGGGCGGATACGCAGTATTTT.

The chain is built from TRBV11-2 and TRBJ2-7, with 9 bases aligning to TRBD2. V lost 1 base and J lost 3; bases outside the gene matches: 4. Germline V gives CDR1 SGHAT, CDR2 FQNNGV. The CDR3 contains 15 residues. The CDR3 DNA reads TGTGCCAGCAGCTTAGGGACTAGCGAGTTCTACGAGCAGTACTTC. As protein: CASSLGTSEFYEQYF.

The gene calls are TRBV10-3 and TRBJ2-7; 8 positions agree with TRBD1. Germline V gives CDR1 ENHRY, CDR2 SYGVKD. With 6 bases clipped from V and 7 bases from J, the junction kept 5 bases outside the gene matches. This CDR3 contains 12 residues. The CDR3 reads CAIRGTGPEQYF. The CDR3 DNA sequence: TGTGCCATCAGGGGGACAGGCCCGGAGCAGTACTTC.

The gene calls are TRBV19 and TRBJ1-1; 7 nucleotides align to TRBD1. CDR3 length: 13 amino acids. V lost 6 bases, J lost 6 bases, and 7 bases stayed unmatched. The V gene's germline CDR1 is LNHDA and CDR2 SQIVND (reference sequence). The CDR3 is CASRSEGTAEAFF. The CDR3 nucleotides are TGTGCCAGTAGGAGCGAGGGGACAGCTGAAGCTTTCTTT.

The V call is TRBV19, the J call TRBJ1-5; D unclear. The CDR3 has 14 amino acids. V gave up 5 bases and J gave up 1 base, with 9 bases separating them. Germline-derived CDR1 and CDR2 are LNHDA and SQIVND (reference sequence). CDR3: CASSPHSSNQPQHF. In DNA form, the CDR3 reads TGTGCCAGTAGTCCCCACAGCAGCAATCAGCCCCAGCATTTT.

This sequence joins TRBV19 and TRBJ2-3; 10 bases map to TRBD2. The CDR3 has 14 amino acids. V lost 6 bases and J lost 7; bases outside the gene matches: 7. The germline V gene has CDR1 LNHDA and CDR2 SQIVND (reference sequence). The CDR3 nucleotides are TGTGCCAGTAGCTCAAGCGGGGGGGTCAATACGCAGTATTTT. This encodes CASSSSGGVNTQYF.

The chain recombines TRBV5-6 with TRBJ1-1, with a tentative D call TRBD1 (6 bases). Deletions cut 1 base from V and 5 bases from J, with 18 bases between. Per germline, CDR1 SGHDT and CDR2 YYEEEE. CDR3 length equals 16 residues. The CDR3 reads CASSLSPTGRNTEAFF. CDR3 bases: TGTGCCAGCAGCTTGTCCCCGACAGGAAGGAATACTGAAGCTTTCTTT.

The CDR3 here is CASSYQQARYGYTF. The CDR3 nucleotides read TGTGCCAGCAGTTACCAACAGGCGCGCTATGGCTACACCTTC. The chain recombines TRBV6-5 with TRBJ1-2; a possible D gene is TRBD1 (5 bases). The CDR3 spans 14 residues. The ends were cut back, 2 bases at V and 4 bases at J, with 11 bases in the middle. Germline V gives CDR1 MNHEY, CDR2 SVGAGI.

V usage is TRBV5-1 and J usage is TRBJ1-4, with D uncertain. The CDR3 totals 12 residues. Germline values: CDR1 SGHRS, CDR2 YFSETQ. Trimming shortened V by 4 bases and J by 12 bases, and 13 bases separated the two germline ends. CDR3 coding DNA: TGCGCCAGCAGCCCTGGCCGGGGAGAACTGTTTTTT. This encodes CASSPGRGELFF. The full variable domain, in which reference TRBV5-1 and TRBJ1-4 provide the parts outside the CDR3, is KAGVTQTPRYLIKTRGQQVTLSCSPISGHRSVSWYQQTPGQGLQFLFEYFSETQRNKGNFPGRFSGRQFSNSRSEMNVSTLELGDSALYLCASSPGRGELFFGSGTQLSVL.

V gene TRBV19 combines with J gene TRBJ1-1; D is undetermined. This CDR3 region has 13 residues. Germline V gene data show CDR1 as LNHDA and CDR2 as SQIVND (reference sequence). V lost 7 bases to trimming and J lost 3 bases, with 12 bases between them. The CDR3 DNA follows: TGTGCCAGTACTACGGGAGGGTACACTGAAGCTTTCTTT. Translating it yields CASTTGGYTEAFF.

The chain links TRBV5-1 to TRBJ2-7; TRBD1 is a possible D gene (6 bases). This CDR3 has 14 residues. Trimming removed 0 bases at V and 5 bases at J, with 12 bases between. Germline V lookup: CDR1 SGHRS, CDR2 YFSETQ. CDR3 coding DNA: TGCGCCAGCAGCTTGGGCGCAGGGGTAGACGAGCAGTACTTC. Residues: CASSLGAGVDEQYF.